The 9 T cell receptor beta chains listed next were all sequenced from one sample in a study of T cell clonality in common variable immunodeficiency. TCRdb's copy holds only in-frame clones and misses some; the assay was immunoSEQ multiplex PCR. The profile covers about 35,000 clones, none occurring a single time. The source material was peripheral blood mononuclear cells. These receptors all stem from a person between 18 and 75 years old in good health.

This clone was detected ten times or more. The read halts 3 residues ahead of the CDR3 end, with the missing end drawn from the germline J gene. The chain carries TRBV9 and TRBJ2-3; no clear D. The CDR3 sequence is 14 residues long. Germline lookup yields CDR1 SGDLS and CDR2 YYNGEE. Trimming took 2 bases from V and 4 from J, leaving 11 bases between them. Incomplete CDR3 DNA: TGTGCCAGCAGCGTCTGGGCCCCCCCAGATACG. Translating gives CASSVWAPPDT. The full CDR3 is CASSVWAPPDTQYF.

This clone has a count of ten or more. Read sequence stops 3 residues before the CDR3 end, and the germline J gene provides the missing end. This chain links TRBV7-7 with TRBJ2-1; 7 nucleotides match TRBD1. The germline V gene has CDR1 SSHAT and CDR2 FNYEAQ (reference sequence). The junction had 7 bases not matched to a gene; V was cut back by 5 bases and J by 9 bases. This CDR3 has 13 amino acids. The DNA read from the CDR3 is TGTGCCAGCAGCCGCGACAGGGTCGCTGAG. It specifies CASSRDRVAE. The whole CDR3 protein is CASSRDRVAEQFF.

This clone was picked up many times. Sequencing ends 3 residues short of the CDR3 end; the germline J gene provides the rest. This sequence joins TRBV7-9 and TRBJ2-3; D remains ambiguous. Germline V lookup: CDR1 SEHNR, CDR2 FQNEAQ (reference sequence). The CDR3 loop spans 15 amino acids. Trimming cost V 3 bases and J 2 bases, with 12 bases left between them. The CDR3 loop is CASSLAEIITDTQYF. The CDR3 bases that were read are TGTGCCAGCAGCTTGGCGGAGATTATCACAGATACG.

This clone was picked up a small number of times. The DNA ends 3 residues before the CDR3 does, and the rest of the CDR3 is filled in from the germline J gene. The V gene is TRBV7-9, the J gene TRBJ1-2; tentative D call: TRBD1 (6 bases). The CDR3 totals 13 residues. CDR1 and CDR2 from the germline V gene are SEHNR and FQNEAQ (reference sequence). CDR3 DNA (partial): TGTGCCAGCAGCTACAACAGGGAGTACGAA. Residues: CASSYNREYE. The whole CDR3 sequence reads CASSYNREYEYTF. Using reference TRBV7-9 and TRBJ1-2 for the parts outside the CDR3, the full variable domain is DTGVSQNPRHKITKRGQNVTFRCDPISEHNRLYWYRQTLGQGPEFLTYFQNEAQLEKSRLLSDRFSAERPKGSFSTLEIQRTEQGDSAMYLCASSYNREYEYTFGSGTRLTVV.

Worth noting for this clone: Read coverage stops 3 residues before the CDR3 terminus; the germline J gene supplies the remainder. The V call is TRBV7-9, the J call TRBJ1-1; TRBD1 matches 8 bases. Germline-derived CDR1 and CDR2 are SEHNR and FQNEAQ (reference sequence). The CDR3 runs 13 residues. V gave up 5 bases and J gave up 6 bases; unmatched junction bases: 5. CDR3 residues: CASSQDRDAEAFF. Incomplete CDR3 DNA: TGTGCCAGCAGCCAGGACAGGGACGCTGAA.

The part of the CDR3 DNA that was read is TGTGCCAGCAGTTACCCCCGACTAGCGGGAGTTAGGAATGAG. Encoded protein: CASSYPRLAGVRNE. The CDR3, in full, reads CASSYPRLAGVRNEQFF. The chain joins TRBV6-2 or TRBV6-3 to TRBJ2-1; 12 nucleotides agree with TRBD2. The read stops 3 residues short of the end of the CDR3; the missing end is completed from the germline J gene. Germline V gene sequence: CDR1 MNHEY, CDR2 SVGEGT. CDR3 length: 17 amino acids. Trimming at V came to 2 bases and at J to 7 bases, leaving 9 bases not matched to a gene.

This clone was seen at least ten times. The read comes to an end 3 residues before the CDR3 does, leaving the germline J gene to fill in the end. V usage is TRBV4-2 and J usage is TRBJ2-1; no definite D call. This CDR3 region has 16 residues. V dropped 3 bases and J dropped 0 bases, with 12 bases sitting between them. Germline V gives CDR1 LGHNA, CDR2 YNFKEQ. The CDR3 loop reads CASSQELSLSYNEQFF. The covered CDR3 bases are TGTGCCAGCAGCCAGGAACTATCCCTCTCCTACAATGAG.

This clone appeared a few times. The read stops 3 residues short of the end of the CDR3; the missing end is completed from the germline J gene. The genes are TRBV19 and TRBJ1-2, with a tentative D call TRBD1 (6 bases). The germline gives CDR1 LNHDA, CDR2 SQIVND (reference sequence). The CDR3 is made up of 13 amino acids. The CDR3 here is CASSPRRDTDYTF. The sequenced part of the CDR3 DNA is TGTGCCAGTAGTCCCCGCCGGGACACCGAC.

This clone was recorded at least ten times. The read is 3 residues too short to cover the CDR3 end, so that end is filled in from the germline J gene. The chain joins TRBV12-3 or TRBV12-4 to TRBJ2-4; 7 positions match TRBD1. Germline trimming cut 8 bases from V and 8 bases from J; bases unmatched to any gene: 9. The CDR3 covers 13 residues. The CDR3 reads CASLRAGQDIQYF. The CDR3 bases that were read are TGTGCCAGCCTTAGGGCAGGACAGGACATT.